A single sample is the source of the 10 T cell receptor beta chains below, sequenced in a study of tumor and adjacent non-tumor tissue in lung cancer (dated by TCRdb to between 2018 and 2020). Library preparation employed multiplex PCR. This sample was sequenced with an Illumina HiSeq 2500. TCRbeta libraries were constructed through three rounds of nested PCR with primers (Table S4) according to protocols adapted from ARM-PCR. The public reads were quality trimmed at Q25 with fastp and then assembled into clones with MiXCR by TCRdb, keeping productive beta chains. All rows with the same CDR3 protein become a single entry with the most common DNA and genes. This sample comprises about 98,000 distinct CDR3 sequences, 80% of them detected only once. Less than 40% of the sample rests with the top ten. RNA was extracted from bulk unsorted tissue and checked for quality with a NanoDrop ND-1000 and an Agilent 2100. Distant non-tumor tissue taken more than 3 cm from the tumor edge was used as the normal lung sample.

The sequenced material came from distant non-tumor lung tissue. Receptors were obtained from a man aged 60-69 years with small cell lung cancer.

This clonotype was counted a few times. Just one base apart from a much larger clone, this may be a read error. The CDR3 protein is CASSFAHNEQFF. CDR3 coding DNA: TGTGCCAGCAGCTTCGCCCACAATGAGCAGTTCTTC. The gene calls are TRBV5-6 and TRBJ2-1; D call uncertain. Germline lookup yields CDR1 SGHDT and CDR2 YYEEEE. This CDR3 has 12 amino acids. V dropped 2 bases and J dropped 5 bases, with 5 bases sitting between them.

By share of the sample, this clonotype is large (0.1 to 1%). The V gene is TRBV11-2, the J gene TRBJ2-7; the D is unclear. Germline CDR1 SGHAT, CDR2 FQNNGV. Trimming took 1 base from V and 0 from J, leaving 4 bases between them. The CDR3 consists of 13 residues. This CDR3 reads CASSLAGSYEQYV. Written as DNA, the CDR3 is TGTGCCAGCAGCTTAGCTGGCTCCTACGAGCAGTACGTC.

Comments on this clonotype: A much larger clone sits a single nucleotide away, making a read error possible. This CDR3 is missing its conserved last phenylalanine or tryptophan, likely due to a read error. The rearrangement uses TRBV20-1 and TRBJ1-4; TRBD1 agrees at 10 bases. Germline values: CDR1 DFQATT, CDR2 SNEGSKA (reference sequence). V lost 0 bases, J lost 7 bases, and 2 bases stayed unmatched. The CDR3 loop spans 14 amino acids. The CDR3 DNA sequence: TGCAGTGCTAGAGATGGGGACAGGGGTGAAAAACTGTTTCTT. It is translated as CSARDGDRGEKLFL.

A word on this clonotype: Because the CDR3 is missing its conserved closing phenylalanine or tryptophan, this is likely a read error. V is TRBV30 and J is TRBJ2-7; D possibly corresponds to TRBD1 (5 bases). This CDR3 is 12 amino acids long. Per the germline V gene, CDR1 is GTSNPN and CDR2 is SVGIG (reference sequence). The V end was cut by 2 bases, the J end by 7 bases, with 12 bases between. CDR3 sequence (DNA): TGTGCCTGGAGTCCTGTGGGGCAGGAGCAGTACATC. Its translation is CAWSPVGQEQYI.

A word on this clonotype: An end of the junction differs from the germline gene, which may be a read error. V and J are TRBV12-3 or TRBV12-4 and TRBJ2-5, with TRBD2 matching over 8 bases. The CDR3 consists of 15 residues. The CDR3 spells CASSPYSGIQETHYF. The DNA of the CDR3 is TGTGCCAGCAGTCCCTATAGCGGGATACAAGAGACCCATTACTTC.

The V call is TRBV11-2, the J call TRBJ2-1, with D perhaps TRBD2 (6 bases). In germline, CDR1 is SGHAT, CDR2 FQNNGV. Between the trimmed V and J ends, which lost 2 bases and 7 bases, there was a span of 18 bases. The CDR3 loop spans 16 amino acids. The DNA of the CDR3 is TGTGCCAGCAGCTTATCATTACTAACGGGAGATAATGAGCAGTTCTTC. It yields the protein CASSLSLLTGDNEQFF.

Turning to this clonotype: An end of the junction does not agree with germline; a read error may underlie this. CDR3 in DNA: TGCGCAAGCAGCCACCCTATCACGTGGGGGGTCGAGGGGGAGCTGTTTTTT. It is translated as CASSHPITWGVEGELFF. This chain connects TRBV4-1 to TRBJ2-2; D may be TRBD2 (6 bases). Germline-derived CDR1 and CDR2 are MGHRA and YSYEKL. The CDR3 sequence is 17 residues long.

In regard to this clonotype: This likely comes from a read error, as the CDR3 has no conserved phenylalanine or tryptophan at its end. This chain's CDR3 is CANRLRGTEGYTS. CDR3 DNA: TGTGCCAACCGTCTAAGGGGGACTGAAGGCTACACCTCC. V usage is TRBV6-2 or TRBV6-3 and J usage is TRBJ1-2; D possibly corresponds to TRBD1 (6 bases). The germline V gene encodes CDR1 MNHEY and CDR2 SVGEGT. The V end lost 10 bases, the J end lost 8 bases, and 20 bases lay between the germline ends. The CDR3 is 13 amino acids.

Details on this clonotype: Relative to the germline gene, one junction end is altered; a read error may explain this. The CDR3 reads CVSSPRDNSNQAQHF. DNA for the CDR3: TGTGTCAGCAGCCCCCGGGACAACAGCAATCAGGCCCAGCATTTT. The chain joins TRBV4-2 to TRBJ1-5; weak D call: TRBD1 (6 bases). Looked up from germline, CDR1 is LGHNA and CDR2 is YNFKEQ. CDR3 length: 15 residues.

This clonotype was observed a single time. One end of the junction is discordant with germline, which a read error may explain. V gene TRBV11-2 combines with J gene TRBJ1-1, with D possibly matching TRBD1 (5 bases). CDR1 SGHAT and CDR2 FQNNGV come from the germline V gene. The CDR3 contains 15 residues. CDR3 bases: TGTGCCAGCAGCCCTTGGGGGGTGAGGAACACTGAGGCTTTCTTT. Its translation is CASSPWGVRNTEAFF.